This TCR beta chain appears in the sequencing data of a study of T cell repertoires in cytomegalovirus infection. Across the whole study: Public TCR beta signatures indicated both CMV infection and matching HLA type.

Study-level results: What dominated the ex vivo response were HLA-C-restricted CMV-specific TCR beta clonotypes.

This clonotype was seen only a few times. The antigen is not known. TCRdb reanalysed the reads using MiXCR and keeps one entry per CDR3 protein. The table lists approximately 250,000 distinct CDR3 sequences, around 12% of them singletons. Looked up from germline, CDR1 is MNHEY and CDR2 is SVGEGT. V shed 8 bases and J shed 9 bases, with 17 bases lying between them. This CDR3 is 13 amino acids long. The sequencing input was PBMCs. The chain carries TRBV6-2 or TRBV6-3 and TRBJ1-5; weak D call: TRBD1 (5 bases). This clonotype was sampled from a human donor in good health (CMV status not recorded). Some clones in this sample may be carry-over from other donors' samples. CDR3 region: CASRSMSQGPQHF. For the CDR3, the DNA is TGTGCCAGCCGCTCGATGTCCCAGGGGCCCCAGCATTTT.